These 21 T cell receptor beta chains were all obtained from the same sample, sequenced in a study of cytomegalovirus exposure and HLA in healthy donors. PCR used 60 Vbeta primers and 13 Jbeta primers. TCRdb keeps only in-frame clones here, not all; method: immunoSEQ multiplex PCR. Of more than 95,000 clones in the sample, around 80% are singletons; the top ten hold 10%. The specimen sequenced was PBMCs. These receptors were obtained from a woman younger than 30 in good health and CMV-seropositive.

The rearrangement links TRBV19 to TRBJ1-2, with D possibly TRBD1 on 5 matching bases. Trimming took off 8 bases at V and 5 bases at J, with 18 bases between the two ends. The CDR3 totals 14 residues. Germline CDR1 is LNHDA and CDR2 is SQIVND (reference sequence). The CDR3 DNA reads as TGTGCCAGTCGGGCGGGGGGTCGGAGGTATGGCTACACCTTC. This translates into CASRAGGRRYGYTF.

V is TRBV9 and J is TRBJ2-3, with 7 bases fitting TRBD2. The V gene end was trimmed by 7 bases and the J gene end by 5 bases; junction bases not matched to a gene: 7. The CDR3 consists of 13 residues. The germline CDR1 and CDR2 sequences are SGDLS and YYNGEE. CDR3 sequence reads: CASAGGGEDTQYF. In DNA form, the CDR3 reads TGTGCCAGCGCCGGCGGGGGTGAAGATACGCAGTATTTT.

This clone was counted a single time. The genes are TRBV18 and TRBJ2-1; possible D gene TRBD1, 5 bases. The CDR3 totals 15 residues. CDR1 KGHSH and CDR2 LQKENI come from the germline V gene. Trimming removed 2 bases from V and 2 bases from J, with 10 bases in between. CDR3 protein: CASSPNSGTYNEQFF. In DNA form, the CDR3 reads TGTGCCAGCTCACCAAACTCAGGGACCTACAATGAGCAGTTCTTC.

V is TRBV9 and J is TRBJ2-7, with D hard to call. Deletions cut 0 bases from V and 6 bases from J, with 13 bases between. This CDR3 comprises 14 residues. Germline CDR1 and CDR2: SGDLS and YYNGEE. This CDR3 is CASSVAPTTVEQYF. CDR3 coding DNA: TGTGCCAGCAGCGTAGCCCCAACGACTGTCGAGCAGTACTTC.

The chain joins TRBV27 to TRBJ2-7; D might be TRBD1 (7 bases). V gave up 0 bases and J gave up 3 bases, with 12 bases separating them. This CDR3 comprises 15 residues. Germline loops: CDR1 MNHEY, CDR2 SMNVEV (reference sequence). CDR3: CASSLSPGGIYEQYF. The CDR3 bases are TGTGCCAGCAGTTTATCCCCAGGGGGGATCTACGAGCAGTACTTC.

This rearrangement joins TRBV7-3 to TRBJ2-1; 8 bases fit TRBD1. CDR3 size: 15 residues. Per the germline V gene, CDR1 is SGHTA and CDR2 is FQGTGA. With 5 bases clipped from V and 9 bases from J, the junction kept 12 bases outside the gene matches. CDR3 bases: TGTGCCAGCAGCCCAAATGGACAGGGAGTAGGTGAGCAGTTCTTC. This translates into CASSPNGQGVGEQFF.

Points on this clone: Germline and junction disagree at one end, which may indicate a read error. CDR3 in amino acids: CASSLSLAGDTQYF. In DNA form, the CDR3 reads TGTGCCAGCAGTCTATCCCTAGCGGGAGATACGCAGTATTTT. This chain joins TRBV27 and TRBJ2-3; TRBD2 matches 8 bases. This CDR3 contains 14 residues. CDR1 and CDR2 (germline): MNHEY, SMNVEV (reference sequence).

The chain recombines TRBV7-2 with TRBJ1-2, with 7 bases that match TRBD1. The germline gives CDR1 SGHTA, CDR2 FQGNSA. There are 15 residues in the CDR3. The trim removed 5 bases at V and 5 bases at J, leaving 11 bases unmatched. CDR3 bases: TGTGCCAGCAGCGCGTCACAGGGGTATGGATATGGCTACACCTTC. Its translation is CASSASQGYGYGYTF.

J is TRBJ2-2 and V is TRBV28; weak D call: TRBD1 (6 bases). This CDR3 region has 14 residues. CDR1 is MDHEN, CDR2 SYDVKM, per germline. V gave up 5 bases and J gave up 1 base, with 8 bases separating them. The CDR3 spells CASSPQGNTGELFF. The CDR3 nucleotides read TGTGCCAGCAGTCCACAGGGGAACACCGGGGAGCTGTTTTTT.

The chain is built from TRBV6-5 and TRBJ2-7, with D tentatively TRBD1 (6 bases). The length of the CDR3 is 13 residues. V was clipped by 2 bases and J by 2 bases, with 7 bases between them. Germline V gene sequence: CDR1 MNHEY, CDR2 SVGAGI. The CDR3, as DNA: TGTGCCAGCAGTTACGACAGGACCTACGAGCAGTACTTC. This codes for CASSYDRTYEQYF.

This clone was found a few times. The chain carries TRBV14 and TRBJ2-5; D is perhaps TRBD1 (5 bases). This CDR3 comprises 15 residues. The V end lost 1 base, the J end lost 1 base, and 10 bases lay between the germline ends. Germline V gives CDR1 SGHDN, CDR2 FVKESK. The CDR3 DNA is TGTGCCAGCAGCCAAGGACAGACTCTCCAAGAGACCCAGTACTTC. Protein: CASSQGQTLQETQYF.

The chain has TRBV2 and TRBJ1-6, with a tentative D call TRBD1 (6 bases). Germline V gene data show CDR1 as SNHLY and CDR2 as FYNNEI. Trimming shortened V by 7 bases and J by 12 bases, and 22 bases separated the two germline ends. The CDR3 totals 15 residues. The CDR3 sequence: CASTERLEGVGPLHF. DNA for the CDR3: TGTGCCAGCACCGAACGTCTCGAGGGGGTCGGACCCCTCCACTTT.

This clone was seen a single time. CDR3 region: CASSLSGESSYEQYF. DNA for the CDR3: TGTGCCAGCAGCTTAAGCGGGGAAAGCTCCTACGAGCAGTACTTC. J is TRBJ2-7 and V is TRBV7-9; 7 bases are shared with TRBD2. The V and J ends lost 2 bases and 0 bases, in that order; junction bases with no gene match: 4. The CDR3 is 15 amino acids. The germline V gene encodes CDR1 SEHNR and CDR2 FQNEAQ (reference sequence).

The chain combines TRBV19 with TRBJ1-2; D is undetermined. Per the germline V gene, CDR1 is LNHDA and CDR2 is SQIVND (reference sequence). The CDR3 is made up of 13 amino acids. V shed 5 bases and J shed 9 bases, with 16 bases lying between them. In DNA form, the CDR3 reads TGTGCCAGTAGTTTTCTCGCAAGCGGGAGCTACACCTTC. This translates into CASSFLASGSYTF.

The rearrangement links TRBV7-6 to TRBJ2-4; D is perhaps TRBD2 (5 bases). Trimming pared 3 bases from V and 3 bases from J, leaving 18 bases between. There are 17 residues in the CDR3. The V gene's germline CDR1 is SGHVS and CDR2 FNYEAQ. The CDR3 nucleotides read TGTGCCAGCAGCTTGGGCGGGCCTAGAAGCGTCAAAAACATTCAGTACTTC. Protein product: CASSLGGPRSVKNIQYF. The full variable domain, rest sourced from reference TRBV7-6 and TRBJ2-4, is GAGVSQSPRYKVTKRGQDVALRCDPISGHVSLYWYRQALGQGPEFLTYFNYEAQQDKSGLPNDRFSAERPEGSISTLTIQRTEQRDSAMYRCASSLGGPRSVKNIQYFGAGTRLSVL.

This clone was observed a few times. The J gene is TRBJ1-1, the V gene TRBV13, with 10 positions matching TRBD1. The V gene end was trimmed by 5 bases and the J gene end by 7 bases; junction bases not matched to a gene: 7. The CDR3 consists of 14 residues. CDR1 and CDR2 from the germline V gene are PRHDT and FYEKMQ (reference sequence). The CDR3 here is CASSLKTGGCEAFF. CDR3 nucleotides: TGTGCCAGCAGCCTAAAGACAGGGGGCTGTGAAGCTTTCTTT.

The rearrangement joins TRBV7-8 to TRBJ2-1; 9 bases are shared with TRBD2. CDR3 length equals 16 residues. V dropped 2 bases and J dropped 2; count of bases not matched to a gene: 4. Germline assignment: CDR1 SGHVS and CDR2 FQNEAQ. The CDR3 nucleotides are TGTGCCAGCAGCTTAATGATAGCGGGGGCCTACAATGAGCAGTTCTTC. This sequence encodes CASSLMIAGAYNEQFF.

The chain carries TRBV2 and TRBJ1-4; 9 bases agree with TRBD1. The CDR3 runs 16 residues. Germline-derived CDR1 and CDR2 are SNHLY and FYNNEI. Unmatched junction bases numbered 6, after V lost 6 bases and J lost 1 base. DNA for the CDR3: TGTGCCAGCAGCAACAGGGGGCGGGGAACTAATGAAAAACTGTTTTTT. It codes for CASSNRGRGTNEKLFF.

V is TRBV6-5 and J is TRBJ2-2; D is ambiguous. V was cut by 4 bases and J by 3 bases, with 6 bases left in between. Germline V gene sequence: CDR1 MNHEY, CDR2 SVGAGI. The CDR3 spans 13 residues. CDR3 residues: CASSSGYTGELFF. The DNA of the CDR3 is TGTGCCAGCAGTTCAGGATACACCGGGGAGCTGTTTTTT.

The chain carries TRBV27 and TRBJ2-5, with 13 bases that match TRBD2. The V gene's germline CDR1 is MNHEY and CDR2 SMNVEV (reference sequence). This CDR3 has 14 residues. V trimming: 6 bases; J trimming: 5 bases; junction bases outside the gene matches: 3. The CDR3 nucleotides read TGTGCCAGCAGAGAACTAGCGGGAGGGGAGACCCAGTACTTC. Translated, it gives CASRELAGGETQYF.

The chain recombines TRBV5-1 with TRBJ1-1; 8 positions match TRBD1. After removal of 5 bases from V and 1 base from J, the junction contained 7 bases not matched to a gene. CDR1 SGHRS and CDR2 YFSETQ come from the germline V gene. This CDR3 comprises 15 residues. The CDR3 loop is CASRVSGTGNTEAFF. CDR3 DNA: TGCGCCAGCAGGGTCTCGGGGACAGGGAACACTGAAGCTTTCTTT.